This is a list of T cell receptor beta chains from one sample in a study of shared clonotypes between healthy human individuals. Clones were sequenced by immunoSEQ multiplex PCR, and TCRdb holds only the in-frame ones, with some missing. The table lists about 95,000 clones, 67% of them singletons. Sequenced material: memory CD8+ T cells sorted from blood. The receptors derive from a man aged 25 to 40 in good health. Each CDR3 is given with its conserved first and last residue. Each record gives: J gene, V gene, D gene, clone size, CDR3 DNA, CDR3 protein. The D gene is left open where the match is weak. Not every row has a clone size; where given, it reads once, few, many or a size class.

TRBJ2-5	TRBV7-2	NA	NA	TGTGCCAGCAGCTTAGACGAGGGGGGGGTCTTAGGAGGAGAGACCCAGTACTTC	CASSLDEGGVLGGETQYF
TRBJ2-7	TRBV5-4	NA	NA	TGTGCCAGCGGTCGGGAGTCCTACGAGCAGTACTTC	CASGRESYEQYF
TRBJ2-7	TRBV27	NA	NA	TGTGCCAGCAGCCAAGGAACTAGGGTTTACGAGCAGTACTTC	CASSQGTRVYEQYF
TRBJ2-7	TRBV28	TRBD1	NA	TGTGCCAGCAGTTTCGGCATGCGACAGGGGACCTACGAGCAGTACTTC	CASSFGMRQGTYEQYF
TRBJ2-3	TRBV7-9	NA	NA	TGTGCCAGCAGCTTAGTTGGGGGGACAGATACGCAGTATTTT	CASSLVGGTDTQYF
TRBJ2-7	TRBV6-1	TRBD1	many	TGTGCCAGCAGTGAAGGGGACAGGGGCGAGCAGTACTTC	CASSEGDRGEQYF
TRBJ2-7	TRBV6-1	NA	few	TGTGCCAGCAGTGAAATTCAGAGCTTATGGTACGAGCAGTACTTC	CASSEIQSLWYEQYF
TRBJ1-4	TRBV4-1	TRBD1	NA	TGCGCCAGCAGCCAAGTCAGGGGGGAAAAACTGTTTTTT	CASSQVRGEKLFF
TRBJ2-2	TRBV29-1	TRBD1	few	TGCAGCGCCGGACAGGCCAACACCGGGGAGCTGTTTTTT	CSAGQANTGELFF
TRBJ1-5	TRBV6-6	NA	few	TGTGCCAGCAGTCTAGGTTGGAATCAGCCCCAGCATTTT	CASSLGWNQPQHF
TRBJ1-2	TRBV6-1	TRBD1	NA	TGTGCCAGCCGGGCTGGGACAGCTAAAAACTATGGCTACACCTTC	CASRAGTAKNYGYTF
TRBJ1-2	TRBV20-1	NA	NA	TGCAGTGCCGCGAATGGCTACACCTTC	CSAANGYTF
TRBJ2-7	TRBV5-6	NA	NA	TGTGCCAGCAGCTCCCCGTACGGGAGCCCCCCCTACGAGCAGTACTTC	CASSSPYGSPPYEQYF
TRBJ2-5	TRBV30	NA	NA	TGTGCCTGGAAGGCAGGGGCTTCGAAGACCCAGTACTTC	CAWKAGASKTQYF
TRBJ2-5	TRBV2	TRBD2	NA	TGTGCCAGCAAATCACGGGGGGGTCAAGAGACCCAGTACTTC	CASKSRGGQETQYF
TRBJ2-7	TRBV6-1	TRBD1	NA	TGTGCCAGCAGTGAAAAGGGGGCCGGGTCCTACGAGCAGTACTTC	CASSEKGAGSYEQYF
TRBJ1-5	TRBV7-8	NA	NA	TGTGCCAGCAGCTTAGGGGGTTCTAGCAATCAGCCCCAGCATTTT	CASSLGGSSNQPQHF
TRBJ2-1	TRBV28	TRBD2	NA	TGTGCCAGCAGTTTTACACTAGCGGGAGGAGCCCTTAGGGCCTACAATGAGCAGTTCTTC	CASSFTLAGGALRAYNEQFF
TRBJ2-1	TRBV5-1	TRBD2	NA	TGCGCCAGCAGCTTGGAGGGACTAGCGGGAGGTGGGGATGAGCAGTTCTTC	CASSLEGLAGGGDEQFF
TRBJ2-5	TRBV27	NA	NA	TGTGCCAGCAGTCCACAGGGGAGGCAAGAGACCCAGTACTTC	CASSPQGRQETQYF
TRBJ1-2	TRBV12-2	NA	NA	TGTGCAAGTCGCTCCCCCCTGGTGACAGAGCCCGGAGTCGACTATGGCTACACCTTC	CASRSPLVTEPGVDYGYTF
TRBJ2-7	TRBV19	TRBD1	NA	TGTGCCAGTAGTATCGGACAGGGTCCAGCCGAGCAGTACTTC	CASSIGQGPAEQYF
TRBJ1-4	TRBV21-1	NA	NA	TGTGCCAGCAGCAGAGAAAACAGGGGGATTGGGGAAAAACTGTTTTTT	CASSRENRGIGEKLFF
TRBJ2-1	TRBV19	NA	NA	TGTGCCAGTAGTATTCGGCCGGAGAGCTCCTACAATGAGCAGTTCTTC	CASSIRPESSYNEQFF
TRBJ1-5	TRBV7-8	NA	NA	TGTGCCAGCAGTTTACCCGACAGGAGGGGCAATCAGCCCCAGCATTTT	CASSLPDRRGNQPQHF
TRBJ1-5	TRBV20-1	NA	NA	TGCAGTGCGAGGGACGGTCAGCCCCAGCATTTT	CSARDGQPQHF
TRBJ1-2	TRBV19	TRBD1	NA	TGTGCCAGTAGTATTAGAGTTCGGCAGGGGGACTATGGCTACACCTTC	CASSIRVRQGDYGYTF
TRBJ2-5	TRBV15	TRBD2	once	TGTGCCACCAGCGGGTATTCGTCTAGCGGGGGATACCAAGAGACCCAGTACTTC	CATSGYSSSGGYQETQYF
TRBJ2-2	TRBV7-9	TRBD2	NA	TGTGCCAGCAGCTTATGGCTAGCGGGAGCGTACGGGGAGCTGTTTTTT	CASSLWLAGAYGELFF
TRBJ2-7	TRBV6-1	TRBD2	NA	TGTGCCAGCAGTGAAGCGACTAGCGGCTCCTACGAGCAGTACTTC	CASSEATSGSYEQYF
TRBJ1-4	TRBV6-1	TRBD1	NA	TGTGCCAGCAGCGCAGGGGGCGCTTTTGAAAAACTGTTTTTT	CASSAGGAFEKLFF
TRBJ2-1	TRBV9	TRBD2	NA	TGTGCCAGCAGCCCCGGGACTAGGGGCACAGAGCAGTTCTTC	CASSPGTRGTEQFF
TRBJ2-7	TRBV6-6	NA	NA	TGTGCCAGCAGTTACTCCCTCTTCCGGCTTCTTCGCGAGCAGTACTTC	CASSYSLFRLLREQYF
TRBJ2-3	TRBV4-1	NA	NA	TGCGCCAGCAGCCAAGATGAGATGGATACGCAGTATTTT	CASSQDEMDTQYF
TRBJ2-2	TRBV29-1	TRBD2	many	TGCAGCGTTGAAGATGGCGGGAGGGAAACCGGGGAGCTGTTTTTT	CSVEDGGRETGELFF
TRBJ2-2	TRBV5-1	TRBD1	NA	TGCGCCAGCAGCTGGCCGGACAGGGGGATGAACACCGGGGAGCTGTTTTTT	CASSWPDRGMNTGELFF
TRBJ1-1	TRBV5-6	NA	NA	TGTGCCAGCAGCTCAAAAATACAGGGATACGAAGCTGAAGCTTTCTTT	CASSSKIQGYEAEAFF
TRBJ2-5	TRBV7-8	TRBD2	NA	TGTGCCAGCAGCCCCAGACTAGCTGGGGGGCAAGAGACCCAGTACTTC	CASSPRLAGGQETQYF
TRBJ2-7	TRBV19	TRBD2	few	TGTGCCAGTAGTATAGGGGACTACTACGAGCAGTACTTC	CASSIGDYYEQYF
TRBJ2-7	TRBV4-2	NA	NA	TGTGCCAGCAGCCAAGATAAGATAGACGTGTCCAGACCCCAGTACTTC	CASSQDKIDVSRPQYF
TRBJ2-2	TRBV6-1	NA	NA	TGTGCCAGCAGTGAAGCGGAGGGGGGCGTAATCGCCGCGAACACCGGGGAGCTGTTTTTT	CASSEAEGGVIAANTGELFF
TRBJ2-2	TRBV27	TRBD2	NA	TGTGCCAGCAGTTTACGGCTTCCGGGACTAGCGGGAGGGAACACCGGGGAGCTGTTTTTT	CASSLRLPGLAGGNTGELFF
TRBJ2-7	TRBV9	NA	NA	TGTGCCAGCAGCTCATCCCCGCCGTACGAGCAGTACTTC	CASSSSPPYEQYF
TRBJ1-2	TRBV7-8	NA	NA	TGTGCCAGCACTCAGGCGCCGACTATGGATTCCTATGGCTACACCTTC	CASTQAPTMDSYGYTF
TRBJ2-7	TRBV7-6	TRBD1	NA	TGTGCCAGCAGCTCGACAGGGGCAGACGAGCAGTACTTC	CASSSTGADEQYF
TRBJ2-5	TRBV10-2	NA	NA	TGCGCCAGCAGTGTTTTTAGTCGGGGCGCGGAGACCCAGTACTTC	CASSVFSRGAETQYF